These 21 T cell receptor beta chains were all obtained from the same sample, sequenced in a study of cytomegalovirus exposure and HLA in healthy donors. Primers: 60 Vbeta forward and 13 Jbeta reverse. The assay was immunoSEQ multiplex PCR, and TCRdb's table has in-frame clones only and misses some. Counted here are roughly 250,000 clones, about four fifths occurring once; the ten biggest clones make up 1.5% to 2.5%. Input material: PBMCs. Receptor source: a woman between 35 and 50 years old in good health and CMV-seropositive.

This clone was detected a few times. This rearrangement joins TRBV11-2 to TRBJ2-5; 10 positions agree with TRBD1. Germline V gene lookup returns CDR1 SGHAT and CDR2 FQNNGV. CDR3 length: 17 residues. With V trimmed by 5 bases and J by 1 base, 10 bases remained unmatched. As DNA, the CDR3 is TGTGCCAGCAGCCCCAGGGTAGGGACAGGGGCCCAAGAGACCCAGTACTTC. Amino acid sequence: CASSPRVGTGAQETQYF.

The chain uses TRBV19 and TRBJ2-5; 7 bases line up with TRBD2. This CDR3 comprises 15 residues. Trimming removed 4 bases from V and 5 bases from J; junction bases left unmatched: 10. Germline CDR1 is LNHDA and CDR2 is SQIVND (reference sequence). CDR3 nucleotide sequence: TGTGCCAGTAGTACGTGGGGGGAGGGTAAGGAGACCCAGTACTTC. Translated: CASSTWGEGKETQYF. Combining the CDR3 with reference TRBV19 and TRBJ2-5 gives the whole variable domain DGGITQSPKYLFRKEGQNVTLSCEQNLNHDAMYWYRQDPGQGLRLIYYSQIVNDFQKGDIAEGYSVSREKKESFPLTVTSAQKNPTAFYLCASSTWGEGKETQYFGPGTRLLVL.

The CDR3 coding sequence is TGCAGCGGCGGGACTAGCGGGAGGAATAGGCCCTCCTACAATGAGCAGTTCTTC. Translated: CSGGTSGRNRPSYNEQFF. The chain is built from TRBV29-1 and TRBJ2-1, with 15 bases aligning to TRBD2. This CDR3 spans 18 amino acids. J lost 0 bases, V lost 7 bases, and 10 bases had no gene match. From germline, CDR1 is SQVTM and CDR2 ANQGSEA.

The rearrangement joins TRBV19 to TRBJ2-7; TRBD2 matches at 10 bases. This CDR3 has 14 residues. The V gene's germline CDR1 is LNHDA and CDR2 SQIVND (reference sequence). With V trimmed by 5 bases and J by 4 bases, 5 bases remained unmatched. Here the CDR3 reads CASSASGSGYEQYF. The CDR3 nucleotides are TGTGCCAGTAGTGCTAGCGGGAGTGGTTACGAGCAGTACTTC.

The chain is built from TRBV28 and TRBJ1-5; 7 bases line up with TRBD1. The CDR3 runs 14 residues. Germline CDR1 is MDHEN and CDR2 is SYDVKM. Germline trimming cut 5 bases from V and 6 bases from J; bases unmatched to any gene: 7. CDR3 nucleotide sequence: TGTGCCAGCAGTACCCAGACAGGGCTTCAGCCCCAGCATTTT. Translation: CASSTQTGLQPQHF.

This clone was seen many times. The chain joins TRBV25-1 to TRBJ1-2; D remains unclear. Germline CDR1 reads MGHDK; CDR2 reads SYGVNS. V lost 4 bases and J lost 9, with 12 bases in between. The CDR3 totals 12 residues. This CDR3 is CASSVGGRSYTF. DNA for the CDR3: TGTGCCAGCAGTGTTGGTGGGAGGAGCTACACCTTC.

The chain is built from TRBV9 and TRBJ1-4, with 8 bases aligning to TRBD1. CDR1 SGDLS and CDR2 YYNGEE come from the germline V gene. The CDR3 runs to 15 residues. V lost 3 bases, J lost 5 bases, and 6 bases stayed unmatched. DNA of the CDR3: TGTGCCAGCAGCGCCGGACAGGGATGGAATGAAAAACTGTTTTTT. Its protein is CASSAGQGWNEKLFF.

J is TRBJ2-1 and V is TRBV9; D perhaps matches TRBD2 (6 bases). Trimming took 4 bases from V and 7 from J, leaving 9 bases between them. In germline, CDR1 is SGDLS, CDR2 YYNGEE. This CDR3 has 12 amino acids. CDR3: CASSPGVNEQFF. Written as DNA, the CDR3 is TGTGCCAGCAGCCCGGGAGTAAATGAGCAGTTCTTC.

This clone was detected only once. J is TRBJ2-5 and V is TRBV4-1, with 9 bases fitting TRBD1. This CDR3 has 14 residues. CDR1 MGHRA and CDR2 YSYEKL come from the germline V gene. The trim removed 3 bases at V and 3 bases at J, leaving 2 bases unmatched. The CDR3 loop reads CASSQGQGKETQYF. The DNA for the CDR3 is TGCGCCAGCAGCCAGGGACAGGGAAAAGAGACCCAGTACTTC.

The chain uses TRBV7-6 and TRBJ2-5, with D tentatively TRBD2 (6 bases). V lost 1 base, J lost 2 bases, and 17 bases lay in between. CDR1 SGHVS and CDR2 FNYEAQ come from the germline V gene. There are 17 residues in the CDR3. CDR3 in amino acids: CASSLGVGLGTQETQYF. The CDR3, as DNA: TGTGCCAGCAGCTTAGGGGTAGGGCTCGGGACTCAAGAGACCCAGTACTTC.

The chain employs TRBV4-2 and TRBJ2-2; weak D call: TRBD2 (7 bases). The ends were cut back, 4 bases at V and 8 bases at J, with 17 bases in the middle. CDR1 LGHNA and CDR2 YNFKEQ come from the germline V gene. This CDR3 region has 15 residues. The CDR3 bases are TGTGCCAGCAGCCTTCCCCCGGGGAGGGGGGGGGAGCTGTTTTTT. Translating it yields CASSLPPGRGGELFF.

V usage is TRBV7-3 and J usage is TRBJ2-1; a possible D gene is TRBD1 (5 bases). Germline CDR1 and CDR2: SGHTA and FQGTGA. This CDR3 is 17 amino acids long. V dropped 4 bases and J dropped 0 bases, with 16 bases sitting between them. This chain's CDR3 is CASSYHPAGPSYNEQFF. CDR3 DNA: TGTGCCAGCAGCTACCACCCTGCAGGGCCCTCCTACAATGAGCAGTTCTTC.

This clone was counted a few times. V is TRBV9 and J is TRBJ2-1; D is undetermined. Germline V gene data show CDR1 as SGDLS and CDR2 as YYNGEE. This CDR3 has 14 amino acids. Trimming cost V 1 base and J 1 base, with 6 bases left between them. The CDR3 loop is CASSVIPSYNEQFF. The DNA of the CDR3 is TGTGCCAGCAGCGTAATTCCTTCCTACAATGAGCAGTTCTTC.

The rearrangement uses TRBV28 and TRBJ2-1; 8 bases line up with TRBD2. V shed 3 bases, J shed 5 bases, and the junction held 12 bases outside the gene matches. CDR3 length: 17 residues. CDR1 and CDR2 from the germline V gene are MDHEN and SYDVKM. CDR3 DNA sequence: TGTGCCAGCAGTTTGGACGCTAGAGTAGCGGGAAACAATGAGCAGTTCTTC. This codes for CASSLDARVAGNNEQFF.

The V and J genes are TRBV19 and TRBJ1-1; tentatively, D is TRBD1 (5 bases). CDR1 LNHDA and CDR2 SQIVND come from the germline V gene (reference sequence). The V end lost 4 bases, the J end lost 5 bases, and 14 bases lay between the germline ends. This CDR3 has 14 residues. The CDR3 loop reads CASSSRGGRTEAFF. The CDR3 nucleotides are TGTGCCAGTAGTAGCCGGGGGGGGAGGACTGAAGCTTTCTTT.

This clone was counted a few times. CDR3 nucleotide sequence: TGTGCCAGCAGACTTCCGGGGAGTGAAAAACTGTTTTTT. Its translation: CASRLPGSEKLFF. The V and J genes are TRBV27 and TRBJ1-4; D remains unclear. Between the trimmed V and J ends, which lost 6 bases and 7 bases, there was a span of 12 bases. Germline-derived CDR1 and CDR2 are MNHEY and SMNVEV (reference sequence). The CDR3 consists of 13 residues.

This chain uses TRBV7-2 with TRBJ1-2, with TRBD1 identical over 8 bases. The V and J ends lost 0 bases and 5 bases, in that order; junction bases with no gene match: 5. The CDR3 extends over 15 amino acids. The V gene's germline CDR1 is SGHTA and CDR2 FQGNSA. CDR3 nucleotide sequence: TGTGCCAGCAGCTTAGCTTCAGGGGGCGCGTATGGCTACACCTTC. Protein sequence: CASSLASGGAYGYTF.

This chain connects TRBV25-1 to TRBJ1-1; D might be TRBD1 (5 bases). Trimming pared 4 bases from V and 8 bases from J, leaving 26 bases between. This CDR3 has 17 amino acids. CDR1 and CDR2 (germline): MGHDK, SYGVNS. DNA of the CDR3: TGTGCCAGCAGTGGGAAGCGGGACCCCTTTCGTACCTCGGAAGCTTTCTTT. Translation gives CASSGKRDPFRTSEAFF.

Written as DNA, the CDR3 is TGTGCCTGGAGATACCGGGACAGGGACCACGAGCAGTACTTC. Protein sequence: CAWRYRDRDHEQYF. The chain combines TRBV30 with TRBJ2-7; 9 bases agree with TRBD1. After removal of 3 bases from V and 5 bases from J, the junction contained 8 bases not matched to a gene. Germline lookup yields CDR1 GTSNPN and CDR2 SVGIG (reference sequence). CDR3 length: 14 residues.

The chain uses TRBV11-2 and TRBJ1-4; D uncertain. The CDR3 has 14 amino acids. Trimming shortened V by 2 bases and J by 1 base, and 5 bases separated the two germline ends. The germline V gene encodes CDR1 SGHAT and CDR2 FQNNGV. The CDR3 sequence is CASSLRGTNEKLFF. DNA for the CDR3: TGTGCCAGCAGCTTACGGGGAACTAATGAAAAACTGTTTTTT. The full variable domain, with the rest looked up from reference TRBV11-2 and TRBJ1-4, is EAGVAQSPRYKIIEKRQSVAFWCNPISGHATLYWYQQILGQGPKLLIQFQNNGVVDDSQLPKDRFSAERLKGVDSTLKIQPAKLEDSAVYLCASSLRGTNEKLFFGSGTQLSVL.

The chain is built from TRBV6-1 and TRBJ1-5; D is ambiguous. This CDR3 comprises 14 residues. V lost 3 bases, J lost 0 bases, and 6 bases lay in between. Germline CDR1 is MNHNS and CDR2 is SASEGT. CDR3 protein: CASSDRNSNQPQHF. The CDR3 nucleotides are TGTGCCAGCAGTGACAGGAATAGCAATCAGCCCCAGCATTTT.